These T cell receptor beta chains were read from a single sample in a study of blood T cell repertoires in COVID-19. Profiling relied on immunoSEQ multiplex PCR, and the TCRdb table lists in-frame clones only, not all of them. The sample consists of 200,000 to 300,000 clones, about 93% of them appearing once. Sequences were obtained from peripheral blood. The receptors stem from a man between 25 and 39 years old with COVID-19, enrolled during active disease. Each CDR3 is given with its conserved first and last residue. Each record gives: CDR3 protein, CDR3 DNA, J gene, V gene, D gene, clone size. D genes are given only for firm matches. Part of the rows lack a size; the others show once, few, many or a class for expanded clones.

cdr3_aa: CASRNTGAGGYTF; cdr3_nt: TGTGCCAGCAGGAATACAGGGGCGGGTGGCTACACCTTC; j_call: TRBJ1-2; v_call: TRBV27; d_call: TRBD1; clone_size: -
cdr3_aa: CAWSGQPTSYEQYF; cdr3_nt: TGTGCCTGGAGTGGACAGCCGACTTCCTACGAGCAGTACTTC; j_call: TRBJ2-7; v_call: TRBV30; d_call: -; clone_size: once
cdr3_aa: CASSPGTGHFGETQYF; cdr3_nt: TGCGCCAGCAGTCCTGGGACAGGGCATTTCGGAGAGACCCAGTACTTC; j_call: TRBJ2-5; v_call: TRBV5-1; d_call: TRBD1; clone_size: -
cdr3_aa: CASRPVGWANVLTF; cdr3_nt: TGTGCCAGCAGGCCCGTCGGGTGGGCCAACGTCCTGACTTTC; j_call: TRBJ2-6; v_call: TRBV27; d_call: -; clone_size: -
cdr3_aa: CASSRLLAGGTDTQYF; cdr3_nt: TGTGCCAGCAGCCGCCTTCTAGCGGGGGGGACAGATACGCAGTATTTT; j_call: TRBJ2-3; v_call: TRBV7-9; d_call: TRBD2; clone_size: -
cdr3_aa: CASSVLGATDTQYF; cdr3_nt: TGTGCCAGCAGCGTACTAGGTGCCACAGATACGCAGTATTTT; j_call: TRBJ2-3; v_call: TRBV2; d_call: -; clone_size: -
cdr3_aa: CASSRDRWNTGELFF; cdr3_nt: TGTGCCAGCAGCCGGGACAGGTGGAACACCGGGGAGCTGTTTTTT; j_call: TRBJ2-2; v_call: TRBV7-2; d_call: TRBD1; clone_size: -
cdr3_aa: CASSFGTGASYEQYF; cdr3_nt: TGCGCCAGCAGCTTTGGGACAGGGGCCTCCTACGAGCAGTACTTC; j_call: TRBJ2-7; v_call: TRBV5-1; d_call: TRBD1; clone_size: -
cdr3_aa: CASSRRQGKRDEQFF; cdr3_nt: TGCGCCAGCAGCCGAAGACAGGGTAAGAGGGATGAGCAGTTCTTC; j_call: TRBJ2-1; v_call: TRBV4-1; d_call: TRBD1; clone_size: -
cdr3_aa: CASSRDYPYNEQFF; cdr3_nt: TGTGCCAGTAGCCGGGACTACCCATACAATGAGCAGTTCTTC; j_call: TRBJ2-1; v_call: TRBV19; d_call: TRBD2; clone_size: -
cdr3_aa: CASSPTGQNTEAFF; cdr3_nt: TGTGCCAGTAGTCCTACAGGGCAAAACACTGAAGCTTTCTTT; j_call: TRBJ1-1; v_call: TRBV19; d_call: -; clone_size: -
cdr3_aa: CAWSGRGAGEQFF; cdr3_nt: TGTGCCTGGAGTGGGCGGGGGGCCGGTGAGCAGTTCTTC; j_call: TRBJ2-1; v_call: TRBV30; d_call: TRBD2; clone_size: -
cdr3_aa: CASSHFKDSQKDSPLHF; cdr3_nt: TGTGCCAGCAGCCATTTCAAGGACAGCCAAAAAGATTCACCCCTCCACTTT; j_call: TRBJ1-6; v_call: TRBV4-2; d_call: -; clone_size: -
cdr3_aa: CASSYGPEKETQYF; cdr3_nt: TGTGCCAGCAGTTACGGGCCGGAAAAAGAGACCCAGTACTTC; j_call: TRBJ2-5; v_call: TRBV6-5; d_call: -; clone_size: -
cdr3_aa: CASSLGPGVGIQPQHF; cdr3_nt: TGTGCCAGCAGCTTAGGTCCGGGGGTGGGCATCCAGCCCCAGCATTTT; j_call: TRBJ1-5; v_call: TRBV11-3; d_call: -; clone_size: once
cdr3_aa: CASSPNSGGNEKLFF; cdr3_nt: TGTGCCAGCTCACCCAATTCCGGGGGGAATGAAAAACTGTTTTTT; j_call: TRBJ1-4; v_call: TRBV18; d_call: -; clone_size: -
cdr3_aa: CASSSHDRTGLLGYTF; cdr3_nt: TGTGCCAGCAGCTCCCATGACCGGACAGGATTATTAGGCTACACCTTC; j_call: TRBJ1-2; v_call: TRBV7-9; d_call: TRBD1; clone_size: -
cdr3_aa: CASSGVQGATYEQYF; cdr3_nt: TGTGCCAGCAGTGGGGTACAGGGGGCAACCTACGAGCAGTACTTC; j_call: TRBJ2-7; v_call: TRBV6-4; d_call: TRBD1; clone_size: few
cdr3_aa: CATSEGGGPYNEQFF; cdr3_nt: TGTGCCACCAGTGAGGGCGGGGGGCCCTACAATGAGCAGTTCTTC; j_call: TRBJ2-1; v_call: TRBV24-1; d_call: TRBD2; clone_size: -
cdr3_aa: CATSREGGGNTGELFF; cdr3_nt: TGTGCCACCAGCAGAGAGGGCGGGGGAAACACCGGGGAGCTGTTTTTT; j_call: TRBJ2-2; v_call: TRBV15; d_call: TRBD2; clone_size: -
cdr3_aa: CASSLGRGQGTQYF; cdr3_nt: TGTGCCAGCAGCTTAGGGAGGGGACAGGGGACGCAGTATTTT; j_call: TRBJ2-3; v_call: TRBV7-2; d_call: TRBD1; clone_size: -
cdr3_aa: CAGETGPGMAQYF; cdr3_nt: TGTGCCGGAGAGACCGGCCCCGGTATGGCCCAGTACTTC; j_call: TRBJ2-5; v_call: TRBV30; d_call: -; clone_size: -
cdr3_aa: CASSLGQYDEQFF; cdr3_nt: TGCGCCAGCAGCTTGGGACAGTACGATGAGCAGTTCTTC; j_call: TRBJ2-1; v_call: TRBV5-1; d_call: -; clone_size: -
cdr3_aa: CAWSGQSRPFF; cdr3_nt: TGTGCCTGGAGCGGACAGTCGAGACCTTTCTTT; j_call: TRBJ1-1; v_call: TRBV30; d_call: -; clone_size: -
cdr3_aa: CASTKLSGGVGDTQYF; cdr3_nt: TGTGCCAGCACCAAGTTAAGCGGGGGGGTAGGAGATACGCAGTATTTT; j_call: TRBJ2-3; v_call: TRBV21-1; d_call: -; clone_size: -
cdr3_aa: CASSTTPDRVNSPLHF; cdr3_nt: TGTGCCAGCTCAACCACCCCGGACAGGGTTAATTCACCCCTCCACTTT; j_call: TRBJ1-6; v_call: TRBV18; d_call: TRBD1; clone_size: -
cdr3_aa: CASSLGLQGTKGQPQHF; cdr3_nt: TGTGCCAGCAGCTTGGGTTTACAGGGGACCAAAGGCCAGCCCCAGCATTTT; j_call: TRBJ1-5; v_call: TRBV11-2; d_call: TRBD1; clone_size: -
cdr3_aa: CACGRGLLMYSPLHF; cdr3_nt: TGTGCCTGTGGCAGGGGGCTGCTGATGTATTCACCCCTCCACTTT; j_call: TRBJ1-6; v_call: TRBV30; d_call: TRBD1; clone_size: -
cdr3_aa: CASSEYTGTGQETQYF; cdr3_nt: TGTGCCAGCAGTGAATATACAGGGACGGGGCAAGAGACCCAGTACTTC; j_call: TRBJ2-5; v_call: TRBV25-1; d_call: -; clone_size: -
cdr3_aa: CASRRDWVGTIYF; cdr3_nt: TGTGCCAGCAGAAGAGACTGGGTGGGCACCATATATTTT; j_call: TRBJ1-3; v_call: TRBV12-3/TRBV12-4; d_call: -; clone_size: -
cdr3_aa: CATTGQGDQPQHF; cdr3_nt: TGTGCCACGACGGGACAGGGAGACCAGCCCCAGCATTTT; j_call: TRBJ1-5; v_call: TRBV10-3; d_call: TRBD1; clone_size: once
cdr3_aa: CASSQGRPVTSGANEQFF; cdr3_nt: TGCGCCAGCAGCCAAGGTCGGCCTGTAACTAGCGGGGCGAATGAGCAGTTCTTC; j_call: TRBJ2-1; v_call: TRBV4-1; d_call: TRBD2; clone_size: -
cdr3_aa: CASSQDTGYWAPLHF; cdr3_nt: TGTGCCAGCAGCCAAGATACCGGGTATTGGGCACCCCTCCACTTT; j_call: TRBJ1-6; v_call: TRBV14; d_call: -; clone_size: once
cdr3_aa: CASSGGRTGSPLHF; cdr3_nt: TGTGCCAGCAGCGGGGGCCGGACGGGTTCACCCCTCCACTTT; j_call: TRBJ1-6; v_call: TRBV5-4; d_call: -; clone_size: -
cdr3_aa: CASSFYRGGDEQFF; cdr3_nt: TGTGCCAGCAGTTTTTACAGGGGGGGAGATGAGCAGTTCTTC; j_call: TRBJ2-1; v_call: TRBV27; d_call: -; clone_size: -
cdr3_aa: CSALQGGGGYGYTF; cdr3_nt: TGCAGCGCCCTCCAGGGAGGGGGGGGGTATGGCTACACCTTC; j_call: TRBJ1-2; v_call: TRBV29-1; d_call: -; clone_size: -
cdr3_aa: CATSRVSGQAGGPQHF; cdr3_nt: TGTGCCACCAGCAGAGTGTCGGGACAGGCTGGGGGGCCCCAGCATTTT; j_call: TRBJ1-5; v_call: TRBV15; d_call: TRBD1; clone_size: once
cdr3_aa: CASSEGRGYEQYF; cdr3_nt: TGCGCCAGCAGTGAAGGAAGGGGCTACGAGCAGTACTTC; j_call: TRBJ2-7; v_call: TRBV23-1; d_call: -; clone_size: -
cdr3_aa: CASSLLGHRETQYF; cdr3_nt: TGTGCCAGCAGTCTCTTGGGGCACCGGGAGACCCAGTACTTC; j_call: TRBJ2-5; v_call: TRBV6-5; d_call: -; clone_size: -
cdr3_aa: CASSGTGQSTNTGELFF; cdr3_nt: TGTGCCAGCAGCGGGACAGGGCAGTCTACGAACACCGGGGAGCTGTTTTTT; j_call: TRBJ2-2; v_call: TRBV11-3; d_call: TRBD1; clone_size: -
cdr3_aa: CASSGTGGNQPQHF; cdr3_nt: TGTGCCAGCAGTGGGACAGGGGGGAATCAGCCCCAGCATTTT; j_call: TRBJ1-5; v_call: TRBV2; d_call: TRBD1; clone_size: -
cdr3_aa: CASSQGDYYSPLHF; cdr3_nt: TGCGCCAGCAGCCAAGGGGACTATTATTCACCCCTCCACTTT; j_call: TRBJ1-6; v_call: TRBV5-1; d_call: -; clone_size: -
cdr3_aa: CASSLTGETYNEQFF; cdr3_nt: TGTGCCAGCAGCCTGACAGGGGAGACGTACAATGAGCAGTTCTTC; j_call: TRBJ2-1; v_call: TRBV7-2; d_call: TRBD1; clone_size: -
cdr3_aa: CASSQDAGGTPLHF; cdr3_nt: TGCGCCAGCAGCCAAGATGCAGGAGGAACACCCCTCCACTTT; j_call: TRBJ1-6; v_call: TRBV4-1; d_call: -; clone_size: -